The T cell receptor beta chain described here comes from a study of CD8 T cells in ankylosing spondylitis. Study outcomes and limitations: Enrichment of disease-linked clones was reportedly significant in matched ankylosing spondylitis synovial fluid. In ankylosing spondylitis blood, a motif of seven to nine highly homologous TCR beta variants appeared characteristic.

This clonotype was detected a few times. Its cognate antigen is unknown. Each TCR beta library was made by quantitative 5'-RACE that incorporated molecular barcodes. TCRdb redid the calling of the 5' RACE reads with MiXCR, one entry per CDR3 protein. The sample lists a few hundred thousand distinct CDR3 sequences, about 17% occurring once. The germline gives CDR1 LNHNV, CDR2 YYDKDF (reference sequence). V dropped 1 base and J dropped 7; count of bases not matched to a gene: 9. The CDR3 is made up of 16 amino acids. The receptor comes from a male donor with ankylosing spondylitis. Material for sequencing was blood, either unsorted or a sorted T cell fraction (not recorded which). The genes are TRBV15 and TRBJ2-2; TRBD1 aligns across 7 bases. The CDR3 protein is CATSRVQQGYNGELFF. The CDR3 DNA follows: TGTGCCACCAGCAGAGTTCAACAGGGGTATAACGGGGAGCTGTTTTTT.